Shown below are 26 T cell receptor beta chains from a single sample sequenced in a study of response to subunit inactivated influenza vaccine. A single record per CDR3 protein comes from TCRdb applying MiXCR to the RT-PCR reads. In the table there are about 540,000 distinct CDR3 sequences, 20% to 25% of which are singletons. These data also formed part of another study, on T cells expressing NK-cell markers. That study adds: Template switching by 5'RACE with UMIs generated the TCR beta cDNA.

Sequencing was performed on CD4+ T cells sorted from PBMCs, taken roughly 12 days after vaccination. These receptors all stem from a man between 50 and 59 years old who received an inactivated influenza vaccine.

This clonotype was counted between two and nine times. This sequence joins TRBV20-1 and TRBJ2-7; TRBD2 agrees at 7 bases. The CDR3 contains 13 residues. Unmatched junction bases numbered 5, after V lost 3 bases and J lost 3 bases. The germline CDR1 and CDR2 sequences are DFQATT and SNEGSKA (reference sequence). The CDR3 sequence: CSASLGEGYEQYF. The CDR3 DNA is TGCAGTGCTAGTTTGGGGGAGGGCTACGAGCAGTACTTC.

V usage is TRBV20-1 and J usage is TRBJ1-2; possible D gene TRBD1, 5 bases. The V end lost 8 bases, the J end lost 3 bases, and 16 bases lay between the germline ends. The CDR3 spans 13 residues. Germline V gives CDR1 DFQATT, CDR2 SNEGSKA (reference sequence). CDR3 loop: CSPPPGLDYGYTF. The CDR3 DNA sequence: TGCAGTCCCCCCCCAGGGCTTGACTATGGCTACACCTTC.

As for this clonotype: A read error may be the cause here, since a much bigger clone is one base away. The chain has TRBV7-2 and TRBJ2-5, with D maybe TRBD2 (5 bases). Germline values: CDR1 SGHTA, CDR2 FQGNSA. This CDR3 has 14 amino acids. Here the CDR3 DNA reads TGTGCCAGCAGCTTAGTCACGGGAATGGAGACCCAGGACTTC. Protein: CASSLVTGMETQDF.

In nucleotides, the CDR3 is TGTGCCAGCAGTGATCCCGGCGGGGGGGCGAATGAGCAGTTCTTC. It is translated as CASSDPGGGANEQFF. This chain joins TRBV25-1 and TRBJ2-1; 9 bases line up with TRBD2. After removal of 3 bases from V and 7 bases from J, the junction contained 7 bases not matched to a gene. CDR1 and CDR2 (germline): MGHDK, SYGVNS. This CDR3 comprises 15 residues.

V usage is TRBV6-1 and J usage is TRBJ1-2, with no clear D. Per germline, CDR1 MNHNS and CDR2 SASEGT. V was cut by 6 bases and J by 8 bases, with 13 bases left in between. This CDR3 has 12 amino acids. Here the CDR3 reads CASSETAGGYTF. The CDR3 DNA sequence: TGTGCCAGCAGCGAGACGGCGGGAGGCTACACCTTC.

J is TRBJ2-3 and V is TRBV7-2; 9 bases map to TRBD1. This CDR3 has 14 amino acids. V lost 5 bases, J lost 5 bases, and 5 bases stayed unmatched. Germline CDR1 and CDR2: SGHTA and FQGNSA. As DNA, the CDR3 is TGTGCCAGCAGCCTCGACAGGGGGATAGATACGCAGTATTTT. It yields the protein CASSLDRGIDTQYF.

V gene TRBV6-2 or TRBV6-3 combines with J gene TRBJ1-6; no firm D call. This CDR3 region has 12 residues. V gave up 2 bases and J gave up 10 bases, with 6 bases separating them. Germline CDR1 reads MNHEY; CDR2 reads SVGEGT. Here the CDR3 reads CASSYGGSPLHF. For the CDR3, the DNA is TGTGCCAGCAGTTACGGCGGGTCACCCCTCCACTTT.

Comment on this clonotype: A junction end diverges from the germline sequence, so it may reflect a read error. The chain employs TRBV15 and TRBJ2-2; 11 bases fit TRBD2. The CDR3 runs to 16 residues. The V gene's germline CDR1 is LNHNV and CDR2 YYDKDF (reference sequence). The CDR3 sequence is CATRRGLAGNTGELFF. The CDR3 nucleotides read TGTGCCACCAGGAGAGGACTAGCGGGGAACACCGGGGAGCTGTTTTTT.

CDR3 protein: CASSQGGQVAYEQYF. CDR3 nucleotide sequence: TGTGCCAGCAGCCAGGGGGGACAGGTGGCCTACGAGCAGTACTTC. The chain is built from TRBV12-3 or TRBV12-4 and TRBJ2-7, with 8 bases that match TRBD1. There are 15 residues in the CDR3. The V gene end was trimmed by 6 bases and the J gene end by 2 bases; junction bases not matched to a gene: 9.

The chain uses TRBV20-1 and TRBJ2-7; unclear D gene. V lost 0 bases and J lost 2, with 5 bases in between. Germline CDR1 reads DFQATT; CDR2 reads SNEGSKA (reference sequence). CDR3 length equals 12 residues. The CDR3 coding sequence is TGCAGTGCTAGAGATCAAACCTACGAGCAGTACTTC. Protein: CSARDQTYEQYF.

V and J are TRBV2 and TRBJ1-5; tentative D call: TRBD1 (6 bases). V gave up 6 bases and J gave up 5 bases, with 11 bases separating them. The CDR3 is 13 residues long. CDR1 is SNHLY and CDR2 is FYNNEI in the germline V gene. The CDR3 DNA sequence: TGTGCCAGCAGAGTAAGGGGGTATCAGCCCCAGCATTTT. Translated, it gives CASRVRGYQPQHF.

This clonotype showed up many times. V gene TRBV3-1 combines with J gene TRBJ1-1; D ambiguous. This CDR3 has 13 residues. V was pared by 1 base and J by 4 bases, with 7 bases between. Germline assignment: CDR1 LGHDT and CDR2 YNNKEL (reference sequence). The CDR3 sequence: CASSQGSFTEAFF. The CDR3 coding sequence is TGTGCCAGCAGCCAAGGATCTTTCACTGAAGCTTTCTTT.

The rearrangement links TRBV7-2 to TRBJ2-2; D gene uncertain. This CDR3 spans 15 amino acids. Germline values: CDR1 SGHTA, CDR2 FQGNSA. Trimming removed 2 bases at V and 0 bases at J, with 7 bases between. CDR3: CASSLRRTNTGELFF. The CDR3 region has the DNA TGTGCCAGCAGCTTACGGCGGACGAACACCGGGGAGCTGTTTTTT.

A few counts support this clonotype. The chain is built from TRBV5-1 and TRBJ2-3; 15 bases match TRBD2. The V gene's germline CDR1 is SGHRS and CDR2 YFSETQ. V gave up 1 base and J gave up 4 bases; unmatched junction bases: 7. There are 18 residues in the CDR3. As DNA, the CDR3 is TGCGCCAGCAGCTTGTCCGGACTAGCGGGGGGGAAGGCAGATACGCAGTATTTT. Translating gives CASSLSGLAGGKADTQYF. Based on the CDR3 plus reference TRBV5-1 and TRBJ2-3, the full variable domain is KAGVTQTPRYLIKTRGQQVTLSCSPISGHRSVSWYQQTPGQGLQFLFEYFSETQRNKGNFPGRFSGRQFSNSRSEMNVSTLELGDSALYLCASSLSGLAGGKADTQYFGPGTRLTVL.

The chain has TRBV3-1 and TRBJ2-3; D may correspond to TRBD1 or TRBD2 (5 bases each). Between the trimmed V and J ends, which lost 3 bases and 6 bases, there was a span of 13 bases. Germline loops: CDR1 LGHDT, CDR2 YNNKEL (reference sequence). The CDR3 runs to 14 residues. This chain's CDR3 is CASSHRDGQDTQYF. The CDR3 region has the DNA TGTGCCAGCAGCCATAGGGACGGTCAGGATACGCAGTATTTT.

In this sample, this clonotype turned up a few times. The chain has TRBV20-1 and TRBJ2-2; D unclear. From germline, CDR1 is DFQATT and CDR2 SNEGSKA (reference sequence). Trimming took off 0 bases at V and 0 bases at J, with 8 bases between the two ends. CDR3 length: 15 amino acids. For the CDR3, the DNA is TGCAGTGCTAGAGATGGTTACACGAACACCGGGGAGCTGTTTTTT. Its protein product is CSARDGYTNTGELFF.

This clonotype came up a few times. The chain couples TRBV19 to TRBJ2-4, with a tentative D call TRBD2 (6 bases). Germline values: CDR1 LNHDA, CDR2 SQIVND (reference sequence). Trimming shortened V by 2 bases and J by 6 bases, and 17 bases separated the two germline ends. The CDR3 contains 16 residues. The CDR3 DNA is TGTGCCAGTAGTATATTTTCCTCGGCCGGGAGAAACATTCAGTACTTC. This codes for CASSIFSSAGRNIQYF. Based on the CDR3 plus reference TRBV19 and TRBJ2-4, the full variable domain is DGGITQSPKYLFRKEGQNVTLSCEQNLNHDAMYWYRQDPGQGLRLIYYSQIVNDFQKGDIAEGYSVSREKKESFPLTVTSAQKNPTAFYLCASSIFSSAGRNIQYFGAGTRLSVL.

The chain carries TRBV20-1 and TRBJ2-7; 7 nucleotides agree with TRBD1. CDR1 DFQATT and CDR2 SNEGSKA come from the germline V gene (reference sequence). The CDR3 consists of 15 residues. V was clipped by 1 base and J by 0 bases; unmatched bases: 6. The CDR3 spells CSARVIGTASYEQYF. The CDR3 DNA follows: TGCAGTGCTAGAGTGATCGGGACAGCCTCCTACGAGCAGTACTTC.

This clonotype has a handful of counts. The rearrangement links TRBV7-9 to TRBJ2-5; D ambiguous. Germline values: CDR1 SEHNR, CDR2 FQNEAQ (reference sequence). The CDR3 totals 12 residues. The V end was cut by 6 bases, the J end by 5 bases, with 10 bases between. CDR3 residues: CASRTEGETQYF. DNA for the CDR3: TGTGCCAGCAGGACGGAAGGGGAGACCCAGTACTTC.

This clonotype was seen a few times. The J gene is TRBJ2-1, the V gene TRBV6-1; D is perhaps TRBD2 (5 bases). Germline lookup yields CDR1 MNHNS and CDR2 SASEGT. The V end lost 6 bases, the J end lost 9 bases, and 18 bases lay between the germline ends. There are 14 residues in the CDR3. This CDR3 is CASSTGYVSSEQFF. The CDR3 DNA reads TGTGCCAGCAGCACGGGGTATGTGTCTAGTGAGCAGTTCTTC.

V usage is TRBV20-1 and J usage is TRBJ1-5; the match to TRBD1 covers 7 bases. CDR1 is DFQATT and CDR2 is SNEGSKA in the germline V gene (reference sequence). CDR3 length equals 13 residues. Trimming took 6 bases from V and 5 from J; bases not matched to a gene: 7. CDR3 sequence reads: CSAAQGGDQPQHF. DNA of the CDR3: TGCAGTGCGGCTCAGGGGGGAGATCAGCCCCAGCATTTT.

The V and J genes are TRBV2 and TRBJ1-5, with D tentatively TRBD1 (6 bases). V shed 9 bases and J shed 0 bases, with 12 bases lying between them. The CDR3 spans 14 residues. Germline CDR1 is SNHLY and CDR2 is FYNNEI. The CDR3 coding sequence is TGTGCCAGTCAAGGGGGTTATAGCAATCAGCCCCAGCATTTT. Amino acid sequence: CASQGGYSNQPQHF.

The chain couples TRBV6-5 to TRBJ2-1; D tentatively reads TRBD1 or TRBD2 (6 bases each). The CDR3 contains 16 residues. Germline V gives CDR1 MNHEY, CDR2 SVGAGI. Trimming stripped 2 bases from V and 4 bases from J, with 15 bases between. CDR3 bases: TGTGCCAGCAGTTACCCCTCACGGGGGCGATACAATGAGCAGTTCTTC. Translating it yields CASSYPSRGRYNEQFF.

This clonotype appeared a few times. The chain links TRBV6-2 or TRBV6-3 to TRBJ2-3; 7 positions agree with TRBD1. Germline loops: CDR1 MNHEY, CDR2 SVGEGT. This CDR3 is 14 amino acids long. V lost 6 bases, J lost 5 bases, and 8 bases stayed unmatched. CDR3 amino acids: CASRQTGKGDTQYF. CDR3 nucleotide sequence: TGTGCCAGCAGGCAGACAGGGAAGGGAGATACGCAGTATTTT.

The CDR3 loop is CASSQGYRVNGYTF. The DNA of the CDR3 is TGTGCCAGCAGCCAAGGGTACAGGGTAAATGGCTACACCTTC. The chain recombines TRBV14 with TRBJ1-2; perhaps TRBD1 as D (6 bases). V lost 1 base and J 6 bases, leaving 12 bases between the germline ends. The CDR3 length is 14 residues. Germline V gene data show CDR1 as SGHDN and CDR2 as FVKESK.

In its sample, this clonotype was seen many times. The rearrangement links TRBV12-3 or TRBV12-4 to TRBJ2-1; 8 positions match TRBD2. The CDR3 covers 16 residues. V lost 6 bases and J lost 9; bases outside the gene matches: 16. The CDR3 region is CASSSRRGGQLSEQFF. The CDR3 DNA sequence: TGTGCCAGCAGCTCCCGACGGGGGGGGCAGTTGAGTGAGCAGTTCTTC.